This passage covers 8 T cell receptor beta chains from one sample sequenced in a study of T cell responses to AZD1222 COVID-19 vaccine. The protocol was immunoSEQ multiplex PCR, while the TCRdb copy is restricted to in-frame clones and leaves out a portion. This table holds roughly 130,000 clones, roughly nine tenths found once. The sequencing here drew on peripheral blood, taken on day 0 of AZD1222 vaccination. These receptors all come from an adult in good health.

This clone was detected only once. The chain couples TRBV5-5 to TRBJ1-4; D gene unclear. CDR1 SGHKS and CDR2 YYEKEE come from the germline V gene (reference sequence). The CDR3 is 14 amino acids. V was trimmed by 2 bases and J by 1 base, leaving 6 bases between them. Written as DNA, the CDR3 is TGTGCCAGCAGCTTACCGGGAACTAATGAAAAACTGTTTTTT. Amino acids: CASSLPGTNEKLFF.

CDR3 DNA: TGTGCCACTACACCCGGGGGGGGAGATACGCAGTATTTT. Protein product: CATTPGGGDTQYF. The chain links TRBV24-1 to TRBJ2-3, with 8 nucleotides matching TRBD2. CDR1 KGHDR and CDR2 SFDVKD come from the germline V gene. The CDR3 runs to 13 residues. V lost 10 bases and J lost 5; bases outside the gene matches: 7.

The rearrangement links TRBV2 to TRBJ1-6; the D gene is possibly TRBD1 (6 bases). Germline-derived CDR1 and CDR2 are SNHLY and FYNNEI. This CDR3 is built from 15 residues. Trimming shortened V by 7 bases and J by 3 bases, and 13 bases separated the two germline ends. The CDR3 nucleotides are TGTGCCAGCACTTACCGGGACAACTATAATTCACCCCTCCACTTT. It yields the protein CASTYRDNYNSPLHF.

This chain uses TRBV11-3 with TRBJ2-7; a weak D match, TRBD1 (6 bases). Deletions cut 0 bases from V and 2 bases from J, with 11 bases between. Germline V lookup: CDR1 SGHNT, CDR2 YENEEA. The CDR3 has 15 residues. CDR3 DNA: TGTGCCAGCAGCTTAGAGGGGGCAGGGACCTACGAGCAGTACTTC. Protein sequence: CASSLEGAGTYEQYF.

This chain links TRBV19 with TRBJ1-3; 7 nucleotides line up with TRBD1. Germline CDR1 reads LNHDA; CDR2 reads SQIVND (reference sequence). V was pared by 4 bases and J by 0 bases, with 15 bases of the junction left unmatched. The CDR3 sequence is 19 residues long. The CDR3 DNA reads TGTGCCAGTAGTAGGGTCGGACAGGATAAACCGTCCTCTGGAAACACCATATATTTT. It is translated as CASSRVGQDKPSSGNTIYF.

The chain is built from TRBV7-9 and TRBJ1-4; 8 bases are a match to TRBD1. Germline V gene data show CDR1 as SEHNR and CDR2 as FQNEAQ (reference sequence). The CDR3 is made up of 16 amino acids. J was trimmed by 0 bases and V by 6 bases; bases with no gene match: 6. The CDR3 here is CASRTGTGATNEKLFF. The CDR3 region has the DNA TGTGCCAGCAGAACCGGGACAGGAGCAACTAATGAAAAACTGTTTTTT.

DNA for the CDR3: TGTGCCAGCAGCTTAAAGGGGCGGACCGACAACCCCTTTGAGGAGCAGTTCTTC. Translation gives CASSLKGRTDNPFEEQFF. This chain joins TRBV7-3 and TRBJ2-1, with a weak D call TRBD1 (5 bases). The length of the CDR3 is 18 residues. Trimming pared 1 base from V and 10 bases from J, leaving 26 bases between. Germline V gene sequence: CDR1 SGHTA, CDR2 FQGTGA.

This clone is a singleton in its sample. The V gene is TRBV27, the J gene TRBJ2-7; D is ambiguous. V lost 0 bases, J lost 4 bases, and 7 bases lay in between. CDR1 MNHEY and CDR2 SMNVEV come from the germline V gene (reference sequence). The CDR3 has 13 amino acids. This CDR3 reads CASSLSKGYEQYF. CDR3 sequence (DNA): TGTGCCAGCAGTTTATCGAAGGGTTACGAGCAGTACTTC.